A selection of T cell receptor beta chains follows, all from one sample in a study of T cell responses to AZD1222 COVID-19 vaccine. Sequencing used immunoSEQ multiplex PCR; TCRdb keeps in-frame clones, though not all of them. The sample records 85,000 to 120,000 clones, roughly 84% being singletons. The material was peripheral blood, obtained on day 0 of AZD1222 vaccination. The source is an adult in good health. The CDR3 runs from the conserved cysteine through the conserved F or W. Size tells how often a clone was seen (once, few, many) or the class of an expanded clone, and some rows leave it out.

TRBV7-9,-,CASSHGQLNSPLHF
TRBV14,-,CASSLGLPPYEQYF
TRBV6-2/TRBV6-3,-,CASSYRRGQRLTNEQFF
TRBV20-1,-,CSASKREGFSTDTQYF
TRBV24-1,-,CATSDFNGLAGSDNEQFF
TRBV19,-,CASSSSVGRGSGNTIYF
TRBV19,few,CASGHQGNHNEQFF
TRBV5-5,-,CASSAPSRTGNNSPLHF
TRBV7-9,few,CASSLRMGGDYGYTF
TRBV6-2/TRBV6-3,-,CASSYSTQSYGYTF
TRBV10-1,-,CASSRRGLGFYEQYF
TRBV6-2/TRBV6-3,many,CASSLLGDTQYF